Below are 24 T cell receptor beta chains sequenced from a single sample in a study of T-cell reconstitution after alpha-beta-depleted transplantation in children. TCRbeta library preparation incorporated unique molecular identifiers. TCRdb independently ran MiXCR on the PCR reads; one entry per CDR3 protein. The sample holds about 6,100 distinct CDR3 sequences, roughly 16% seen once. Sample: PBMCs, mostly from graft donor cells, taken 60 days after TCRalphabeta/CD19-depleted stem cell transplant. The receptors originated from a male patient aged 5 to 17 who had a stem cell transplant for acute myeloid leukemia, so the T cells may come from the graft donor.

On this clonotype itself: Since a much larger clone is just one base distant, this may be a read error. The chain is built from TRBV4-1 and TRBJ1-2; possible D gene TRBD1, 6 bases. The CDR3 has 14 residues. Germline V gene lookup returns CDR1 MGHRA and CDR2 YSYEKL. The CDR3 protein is CASSQESGGPGYNF. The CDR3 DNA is TGCGCCAGCAGCCAAGAAAGTGGGGGCCCAGGCTACAACTTC.

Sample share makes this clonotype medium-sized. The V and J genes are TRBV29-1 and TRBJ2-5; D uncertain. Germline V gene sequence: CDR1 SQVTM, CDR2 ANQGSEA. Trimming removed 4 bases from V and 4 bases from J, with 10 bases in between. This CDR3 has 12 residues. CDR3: CSVGSPLETQYF. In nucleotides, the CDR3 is TGCAGCGTTGGCTCACCTTTAGAGACCCAGTACTTC.

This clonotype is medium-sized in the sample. CDR3 sequence reads: CASSLAGGGPGDEQYF. DNA for the CDR3: TGTGCCAGCAGCTTGGCCGGGGGTGGCCCTGGGGACGAGCAGTACTTC. The chain links TRBV5-4 to TRBJ2-7; D might be TRBD2 (6 bases). There are 16 residues in the CDR3. Trimming stripped 0 bases from V and 5 bases from J, with 18 bases between. Germline assignment: CDR1 SGHNT and CDR2 YYREEE (reference sequence). The full variable domain, with the rest looked up from reference TRBV5-4 and TRBJ2-7, is ETGVTQSPTHLIKTRGQQVTLRCSSQSGHNTVSWYQQALGQGPQFIFQYYREEENGRGNFPPRFSGLQFPNYSSELNVNALELDDSALYLCASSLAGGGPGDEQYFGPGTRLTVT.

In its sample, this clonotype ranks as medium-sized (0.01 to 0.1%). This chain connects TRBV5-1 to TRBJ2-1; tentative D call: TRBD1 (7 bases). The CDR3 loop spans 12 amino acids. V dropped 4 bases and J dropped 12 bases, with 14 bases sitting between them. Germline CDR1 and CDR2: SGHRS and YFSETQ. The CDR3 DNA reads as TGCGCCAGCAGCCCACGACAGGGAGGGCAGTTCTTC. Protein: CASSPRQGGQFF.

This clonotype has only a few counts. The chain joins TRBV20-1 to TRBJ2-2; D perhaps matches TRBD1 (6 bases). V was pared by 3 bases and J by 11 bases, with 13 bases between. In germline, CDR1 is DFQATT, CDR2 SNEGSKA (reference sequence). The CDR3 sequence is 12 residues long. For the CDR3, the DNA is TGCAGTGCTAGGGGACACTATGGAGAGCTGTTTTTT. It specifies CSARGHYGELFF.

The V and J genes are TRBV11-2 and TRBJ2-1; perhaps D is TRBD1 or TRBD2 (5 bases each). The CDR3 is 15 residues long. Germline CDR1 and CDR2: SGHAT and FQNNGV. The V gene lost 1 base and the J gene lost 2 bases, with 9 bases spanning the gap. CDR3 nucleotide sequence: TGTGCCAGCAGCTTAGGTCCGGGACCCTACAATGAGCAGTTCTTC. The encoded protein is CASSLGPGPYNEQFF.

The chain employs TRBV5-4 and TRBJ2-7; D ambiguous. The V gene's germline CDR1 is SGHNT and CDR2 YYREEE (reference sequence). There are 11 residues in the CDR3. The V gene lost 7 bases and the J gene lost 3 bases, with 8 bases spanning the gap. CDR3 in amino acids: CASQVGYEQYF. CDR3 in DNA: TGTGCCAGCCAGGTCGGCTACGAGCAGTACTTC. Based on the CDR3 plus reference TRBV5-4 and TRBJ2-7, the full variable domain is ETGVTQSPTHLIKTRGQQVTLRCSSQSGHNTVSWYQQALGQGPQFIFQYYREEENGRGNFPPRFSGLQFPNYSSELNVNALELDDSALYLCASQVGYEQYFGPGTRLTVT.

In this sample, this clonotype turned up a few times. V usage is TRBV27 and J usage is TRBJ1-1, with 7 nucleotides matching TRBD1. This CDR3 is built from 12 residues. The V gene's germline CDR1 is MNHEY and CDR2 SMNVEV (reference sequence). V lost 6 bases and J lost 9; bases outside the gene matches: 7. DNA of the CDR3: TGTGCCAGCAGAACCGGACAGGCGAAAGCTTTCTTT. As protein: CASRTGQAKAFF.

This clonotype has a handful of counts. This CDR3 is CAISERDRGLNEQFF. The CDR3 coding sequence is TGTGCCATCAGTGAGAGGGACAGGGGGTTGAATGAGCAGTTCTTC. The gene calls are TRBV10-3 and TRBJ2-1; 11 positions agree with TRBD1. The length of the CDR3 is 15 residues. V lost 2 bases to trimming and J lost 7 bases; unmatched junction nucleotides: 4. CDR1 and CDR2 (germline): ENHRY, SYGVKD.

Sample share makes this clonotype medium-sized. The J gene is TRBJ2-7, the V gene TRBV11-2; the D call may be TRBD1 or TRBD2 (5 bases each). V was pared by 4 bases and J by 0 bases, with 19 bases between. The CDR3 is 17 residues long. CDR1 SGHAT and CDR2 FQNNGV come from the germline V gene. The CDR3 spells CASSSPKQGPPSYEQYF. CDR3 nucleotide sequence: TGTGCCAGCAGCTCCCCAAAGCAGGGACCCCCCTCCTACGAGCAGTACTTC.

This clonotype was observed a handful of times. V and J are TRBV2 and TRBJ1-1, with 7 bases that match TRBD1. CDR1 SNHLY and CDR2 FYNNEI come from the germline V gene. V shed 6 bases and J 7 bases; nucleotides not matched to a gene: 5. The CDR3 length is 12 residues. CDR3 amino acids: CASSITGVEAFF. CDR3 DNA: TGTGCCAGCAGCATAACAGGGGTTGAAGCTTTCTTT.

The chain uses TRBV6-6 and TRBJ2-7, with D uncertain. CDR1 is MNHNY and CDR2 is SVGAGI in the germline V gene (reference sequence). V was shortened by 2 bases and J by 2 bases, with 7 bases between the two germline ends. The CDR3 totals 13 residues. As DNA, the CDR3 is TGTGCCAGCAGTTACCGAGCTCCCTACGAGCAGTACTTC. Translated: CASSYRAPYEQYF.

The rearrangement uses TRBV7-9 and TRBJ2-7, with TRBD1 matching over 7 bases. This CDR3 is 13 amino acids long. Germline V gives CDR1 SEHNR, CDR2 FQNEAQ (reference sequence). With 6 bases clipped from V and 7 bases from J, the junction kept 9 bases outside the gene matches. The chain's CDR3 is CASRKGGFSEQYF. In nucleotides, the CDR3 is TGTGCCAGCAGAAAAGGGGGCTTCTCTGAGCAGTACTTC.

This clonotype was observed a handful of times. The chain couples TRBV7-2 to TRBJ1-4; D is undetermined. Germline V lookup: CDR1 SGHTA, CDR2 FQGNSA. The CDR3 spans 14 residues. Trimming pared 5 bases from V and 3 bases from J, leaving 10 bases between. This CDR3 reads CASSLTHPNEKLFF. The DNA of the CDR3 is TGTGCCAGCAGCCTTACTCACCCTAATGAAAAACTGTTTTTT.

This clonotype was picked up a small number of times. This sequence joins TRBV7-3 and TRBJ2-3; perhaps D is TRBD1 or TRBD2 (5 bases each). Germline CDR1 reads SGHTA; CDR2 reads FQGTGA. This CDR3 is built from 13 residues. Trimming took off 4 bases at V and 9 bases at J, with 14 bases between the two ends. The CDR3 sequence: CASSYDSPGTQYF. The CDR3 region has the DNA TGTGCCAGCAGCTACGACAGTCCGGGGACGCAGTATTTT.

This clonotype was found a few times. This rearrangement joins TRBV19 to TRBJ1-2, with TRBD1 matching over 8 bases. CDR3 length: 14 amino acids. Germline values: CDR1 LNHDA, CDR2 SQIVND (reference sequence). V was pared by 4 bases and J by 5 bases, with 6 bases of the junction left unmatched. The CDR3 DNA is TGTGCCAGTAGTACGCCGGGACAGGAGTATGGCTACACCTTC. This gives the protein CASSTPGQEYGYTF.

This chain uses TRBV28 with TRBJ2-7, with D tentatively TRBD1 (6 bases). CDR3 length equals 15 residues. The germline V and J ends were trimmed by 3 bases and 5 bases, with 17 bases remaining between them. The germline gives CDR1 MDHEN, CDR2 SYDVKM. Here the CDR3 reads CASSFQSLPGDEQYF. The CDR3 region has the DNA TGTGCCAGCAGTTTCCAGAGCCTCCCAGGGGACGAGCAGTACTTC.

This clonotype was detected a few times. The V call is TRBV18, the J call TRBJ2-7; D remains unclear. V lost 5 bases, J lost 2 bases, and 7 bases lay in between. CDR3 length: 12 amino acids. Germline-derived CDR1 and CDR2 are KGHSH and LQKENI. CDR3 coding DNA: TGTGCCAGCTCAACCGGCCCCTACGAGCAGTACGTC. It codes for CASSTGPYEQYV.

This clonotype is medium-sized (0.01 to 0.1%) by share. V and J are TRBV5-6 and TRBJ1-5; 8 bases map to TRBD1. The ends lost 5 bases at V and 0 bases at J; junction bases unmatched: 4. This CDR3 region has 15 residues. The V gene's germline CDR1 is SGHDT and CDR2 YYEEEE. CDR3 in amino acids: CASSTGGYSNQPQHF. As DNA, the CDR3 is TGTGCCAGCAGTACAGGGGGGTATAGCAATCAGCCCCAGCATTTT.

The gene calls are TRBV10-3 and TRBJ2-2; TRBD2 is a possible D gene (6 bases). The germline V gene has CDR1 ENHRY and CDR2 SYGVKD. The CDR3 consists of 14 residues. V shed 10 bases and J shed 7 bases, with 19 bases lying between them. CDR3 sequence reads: CATRGGGPGGELFF. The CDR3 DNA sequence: TGTGCCACCCGTGGGGGAGGTCCAGGCGGGGAGCTGTTTTTT.

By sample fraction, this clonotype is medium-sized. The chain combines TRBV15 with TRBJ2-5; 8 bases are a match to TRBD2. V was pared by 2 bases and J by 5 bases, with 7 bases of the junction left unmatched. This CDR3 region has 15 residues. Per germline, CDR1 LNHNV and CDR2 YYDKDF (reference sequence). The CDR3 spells CATSRWREVLETQYF. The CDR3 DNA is TGTGCCACCAGCAGATGGCGGGAGGTGCTGGAGACCCAGTACTTC.

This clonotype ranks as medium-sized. This CDR3 reads CASSITTNTGELFF. The DNA of the CDR3 is TGTGCCAGCAGTATTACAACGAACACCGGGGAGCTGTTTTTT. J is TRBJ2-2 and V is TRBV12-3 or TRBV12-4, with D uncertain. Deletions cut 5 bases from V and 0 bases from J, with 7 bases between. The CDR3 sequence is 14 residues long.

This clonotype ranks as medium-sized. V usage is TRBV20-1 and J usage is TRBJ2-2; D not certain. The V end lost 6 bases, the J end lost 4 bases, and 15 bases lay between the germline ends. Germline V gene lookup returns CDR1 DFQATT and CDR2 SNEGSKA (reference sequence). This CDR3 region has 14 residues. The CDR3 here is CSARHELGTGELFF. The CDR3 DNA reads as TGCAGTGCCAGACACGAATTGGGCACCGGGGAGCTGTTTTTT.

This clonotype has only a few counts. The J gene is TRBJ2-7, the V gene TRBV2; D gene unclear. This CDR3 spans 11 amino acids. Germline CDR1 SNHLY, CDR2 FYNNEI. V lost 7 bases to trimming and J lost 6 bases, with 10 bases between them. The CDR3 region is CASKVQSEQYV. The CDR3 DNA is TGTGCCAGCAAAGTTCAAAGCGAGCAGTACGTC.